The clone carrying this TCR beta chain came up a few times. Its matching antigen is unknown. Isolated RNA was reverse transcribed into cDNA used as the sequencing template. Here immunoSEQ multiplex PCR was the method, and the copy in TCRdb shows in-frame clones only, minus some. Among 150,000 or so clones listed, nearly 55% were seen once. The entry originates in a study of CD8+ T cells in alopecia areata. About the study: Treatment of the treated patients consisted of oral tofacitinib, 5 to 10 mg twice daily. Percent affected scalp area, the SALT score, rated treated patients' severity. Regarding the study as a whole: Clonality in lesional scalp, especially alopecia totalis/universalis, exceeded that of normal scalp.

Treatment defined: oral pan-JAK inhibitor, 5-10 mg twice daily. It was from PBMCs that CD4+ and CD8+ T cells were sorted. The CDR3 extends over 14 amino acids. Germline V gene lookup returns CDR1 PRHDT and CDR2 FYEKMQ (reference sequence). V lost 4 bases to trimming and J lost 1 base, with 8 bases between them. The J gene is TRBJ1-5, the V gene TRBV13; D gene uncertain. This sample comprised CD8+ T cells sorted from blood, obtained at week 4, from a patient treated with tofacitinib. This clonotype was sampled from a human donor with alopecia areata. CDR3 in DNA: TGTGCCAGCAGCTCGGAACGGAGCAATCAGCCCCAGCATTTT. Translating gives CASSSERSNQPQHF. The variable domain in full, completed from reference TRBV13 and TRBJ1-5, reads AAGVIQSPRHLIKEKRETATLKCYPIPRHDTVYWYQQGPGQDPQFLISFYEKMQSDKGSIPDRFSAQQFSDYHSELNMSSLELGDSALYFCASSSERSNQPQHFGDGTRLSIL.